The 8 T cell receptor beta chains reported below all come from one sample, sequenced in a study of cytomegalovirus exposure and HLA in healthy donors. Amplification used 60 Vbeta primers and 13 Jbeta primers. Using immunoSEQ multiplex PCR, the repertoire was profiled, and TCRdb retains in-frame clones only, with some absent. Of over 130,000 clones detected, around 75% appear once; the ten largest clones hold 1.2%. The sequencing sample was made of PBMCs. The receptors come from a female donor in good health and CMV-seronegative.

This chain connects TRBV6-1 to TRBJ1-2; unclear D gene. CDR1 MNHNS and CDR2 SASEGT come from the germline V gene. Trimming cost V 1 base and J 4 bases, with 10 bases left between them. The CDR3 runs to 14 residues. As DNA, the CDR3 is TGTGCCAGCAGTGAAGAAAGAGGGAGCTATGGCTACACCTTC. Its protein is CASSEERGSYGYTF.

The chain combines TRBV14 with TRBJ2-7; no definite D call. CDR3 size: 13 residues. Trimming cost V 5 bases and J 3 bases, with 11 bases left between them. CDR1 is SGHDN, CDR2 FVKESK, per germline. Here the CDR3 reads CASSSRLDYEQYF. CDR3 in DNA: TGTGCCAGCAGCTCCCGACTCGACTACGAGCAGTACTTC. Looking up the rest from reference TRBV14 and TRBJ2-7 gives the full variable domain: EAGVTQFPSHSVIEKGQTVTLRCDPISGHDNLYWYRRVMGKEIKFLLHFVKESKQDESGMPNNRFLAERTGGTYSTLKVQPAELEDSGVYFCASSSRLDYEQYFGPGTRLTVT.

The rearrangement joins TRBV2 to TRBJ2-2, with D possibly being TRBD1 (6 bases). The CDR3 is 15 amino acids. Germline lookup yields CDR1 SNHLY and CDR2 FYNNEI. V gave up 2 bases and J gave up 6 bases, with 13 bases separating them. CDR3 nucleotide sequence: TGTGCCAGCAGTGAAAACTTGCCAGGGGCCGGGGAGCTGTTTTTT. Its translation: CASSENLPGAGELFF.

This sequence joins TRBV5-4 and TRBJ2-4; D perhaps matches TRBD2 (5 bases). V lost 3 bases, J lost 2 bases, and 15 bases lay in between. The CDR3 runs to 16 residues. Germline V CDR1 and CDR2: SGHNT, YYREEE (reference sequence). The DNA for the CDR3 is TGTGCCAGCAGCTCTCAAGGGCGGAGGACCAAAAACATTCAGTACTTC. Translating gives CASSSQGRRTKNIQYF.

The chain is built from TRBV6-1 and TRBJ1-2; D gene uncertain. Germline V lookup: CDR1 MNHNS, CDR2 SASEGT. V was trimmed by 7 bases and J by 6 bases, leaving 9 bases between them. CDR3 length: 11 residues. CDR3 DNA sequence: TGTGCCAGCACCAGAGGGAATGGCTACACCTTC. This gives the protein CASTRGNGYTF.

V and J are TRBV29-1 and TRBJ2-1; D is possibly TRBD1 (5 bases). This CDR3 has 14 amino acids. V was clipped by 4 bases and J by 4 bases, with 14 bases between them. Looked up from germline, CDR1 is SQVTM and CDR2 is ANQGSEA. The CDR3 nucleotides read TGCAGCGTTGTTGGGCCAGGGCGTTACAATGAGCAGTTCTTC. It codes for CSVVGPGRYNEQFF.

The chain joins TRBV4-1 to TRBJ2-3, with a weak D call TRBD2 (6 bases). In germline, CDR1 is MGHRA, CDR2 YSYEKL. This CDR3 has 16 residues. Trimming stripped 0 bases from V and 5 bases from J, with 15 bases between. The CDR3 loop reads CASSQDGGLLEDTQYF. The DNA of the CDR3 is TGCGCCAGCAGCCAAGATGGGGGACTGCTGGAAGATACGCAGTATTTT.

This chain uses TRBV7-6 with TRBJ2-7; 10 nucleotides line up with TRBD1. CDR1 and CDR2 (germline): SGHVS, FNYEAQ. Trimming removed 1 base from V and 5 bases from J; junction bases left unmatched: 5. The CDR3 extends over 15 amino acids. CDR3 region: CASSLVTGGEDEQYF. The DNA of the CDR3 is TGTGCCAGCAGCTTAGTGACAGGGGGCGAGGACGAGCAGTACTTC.